Below, 22 T cell receptor beta chains from the same sample are listed, as sequenced in a study of cytotoxic CD8 clonotypes in ibrutinib-treated CLL (dated by TCRdb to the early 2020s). Interpreted using the paper, the time point label stands for: 20 to 25 months on ibrutinib. The library was obtained by the immunoSEQ multiplex PCR assay. Entries here come from immuneACCESS through TCRdb and include only in-frame sequences with V and J called. Some clones fail to appear in such tables; in the studies checked, an unresolved V gene covers under half of the shortfall, and the cause of the remainder is unknown. For this sample there are over 45,000 clones; roughly three fifths appear just once. Of the sample, about a fifth is held by the ten largest clones. This specimen consisted of PBMCs, obtained after 24 months of ibrutinib treatment. The receptor source for this set is a human donor with chronic lymphocytic leukemia.

V is TRBV9 and J is TRBJ2-5; the D call may be TRBD1 or TRBD2 (5 bases each). Trimming shortened V by 4 bases and J by 2 bases, and 9 bases separated the two germline ends. Germline V gene sequence: CDR1 SGDLS, CDR2 YYNGEE. The CDR3 extends over 13 amino acids. CDR3 nucleotide sequence: TGTGCCAGCAGCCCGGGACGGCAAGAGACCCAGTACTTC. This gives the protein CASSPGRQETQYF.

This clone was recorded a few times. This chain joins TRBV19 and TRBJ2-2; D possibly corresponds to TRBD1 (6 bases). V shed 1 base and J shed 5 bases, with 8 bases lying between them. CDR1 is LNHDA and CDR2 is SQIVND in the germline V gene (reference sequence). The CDR3 consists of 14 residues. CDR3 bases: TGTGCCAGTAGTATAGCGACAGGTACCGGGGAGCTGTTTTTT. It specifies CASSIATGTGELFF.

This clone was counted only a few times. This chain links TRBV10-2 with TRBJ2-5, with 13 bases identical to TRBD2. V trimming: 8 bases; J trimming: 5 bases; junction bases outside the gene matches: 11. The CDR3 runs to 16 residues. The germline gives CDR1 WSHSY, CDR2 SAAADI. The CDR3 loop reads CASRSGTSGVLETQYF. The CDR3 DNA follows: TGCGCCAGCCGCTCCGGGACTAGCGGGGTGTTGGAGACCCAGTACTTC.

The V and J genes are TRBV20-1 and TRBJ2-3; D remains unclear. CDR1 is DFQATT, CDR2 SNEGSKA, per germline (reference sequence). With 7 bases removed from V and 2 bases from J, the gap between germline ends came to 7 bases. This CDR3 contains 11 residues. CDR3: CSGQNTDTQYF. CDR3 coding DNA: TGCAGTGGGCAGAACACAGATACGCAGTATTTT.

There are a few counts of this clone. Other DNA sequences from this sample encode an identical CDR3 as well. The chain has TRBV18 and TRBJ1-1; TRBD1 matches at 7 bases. There are 14 residues in the CDR3. V lost 3 bases, J lost 1 base, and 2 bases stayed unmatched. Germline CDR1 KGHSH, CDR2 LQKENI. The CDR3 bases are TGTGCCAGCTCACCGGGACAGAGGAACACTGAAGCTTTCTTT. It translates to CASSPGQRNTEAFF. The full variable domain, with the rest looked up from reference TRBV18 and TRBJ1-1, is NAGVMQNPRHLVRRRGQEARLRCSPMKGHSHVYWYRQLPEEGLKFMVYLQKENIIDESGMPKERFSAEFPKEGPSILRIQQVVRGDSAAYFCASSPGQRNTEAFFGQGTRLTVV.

The chain is built from TRBV7-6 and TRBJ2-1, with D perhaps matching TRBD2 (5 bases). The CDR3 spans 16 residues. The V gene's germline CDR1 is SGHVS and CDR2 FNYEAQ. V was pared by 5 bases and J by 7 bases, with 21 bases between. As DNA, the CDR3 is TGTGCCAGCAGCCGATTGGCGGGTGTAGGTGGGAATGAGCAGTTCTTC. This sequence encodes CASSRLAGVGGNEQFF.

Only a few counts were recorded for this clone. V and J are TRBV10-2 and TRBJ1-1, with 9 bases matching TRBD1. The germline CDR1 and CDR2 sequences are WSHSY and SAAADI. J was trimmed by 6 bases and V by 5 bases; bases with no gene match: 1. The CDR3 is made up of 12 amino acids. CDR3 coding DNA: TGCGCCAGCAGTACAGGGGGCCCTGAAGCTTTCTTT. Protein product: CASSTGGPEAFF.

The chain has TRBV6-1 and TRBJ2-7, with TRBD2 matching over 8 bases. Trimming at V came to 6 bases and at J to 3 bases, leaving 7 bases not matched to a gene. The CDR3 extends over 14 amino acids. Germline V gene data show CDR1 as MNHNS and CDR2 as SASEGT. CDR3 sequence: CASRSGGTGYEQYF. The CDR3 coding sequence is TGTGCCAGCAGAAGCGGGGGCACCGGCTACGAGCAGTACTTC.

V is TRBV18 and J is TRBJ2-3, with D possibly matching TRBD1 (6 bases). The CDR3 has 16 residues. Germline lookup yields CDR1 KGHSH and CDR2 LQKENI. The germline V and J ends were trimmed by 3 bases and 2 bases, with 15 bases remaining between them. The CDR3 loop is CASSPGASEHTDTQYF. CDR3 DNA sequence: TGTGCCAGCTCACCGGGGGCCAGCGAGCACACAGATACGCAGTATTTT.

The J gene is TRBJ1-2, the V gene TRBV6-1, with D perhaps matching TRBD1 (6 bases). Trimming stripped 2 bases from V and 2 bases from J, with 9 bases between. Germline assignment: CDR1 MNHNS and CDR2 SASEGT. The CDR3 sequence is 14 residues long. DNA for the CDR3: TGTGCCAGCAGTGAACGGACAGAGAACTATGGCTACACCTTC. Protein sequence: CASSERTENYGYTF.

This chain joins TRBV28 and TRBJ1-2; tentatively, D is TRBD1 (6 bases). The CDR3 covers 12 residues. The germline V gene encodes CDR1 MDHEN and CDR2 SYDVKM. The germline V and J ends were trimmed by 5 bases and 5 bases, with 9 bases remaining between them. The CDR3 here is CASSRGAYGYTF. For the CDR3, the DNA is TGTGCCAGCAGTAGGGGGGCTTATGGCTACACCTTC.

The CDR3: CASSQQTPEWGYGNQPQHF. The DNA of the CDR3 is TGCGCCAGCAGCCAACAGACTCCCGAGTGGGGATATGGCAATCAGCCCCAGCATTTT. The chain joins TRBV4-1 to TRBJ1-5; no clear D. Germline V gene data show CDR1 as MGHRA and CDR2 as YSYEKL. The CDR3 runs 19 residues. V shed 2 bases and J shed 2 bases, with 22 bases lying between them.

The V and J genes are TRBV7-9 and TRBJ2-3; D is perhaps TRBD1 (5 bases). The V gene lost 6 bases and the J gene lost 2 bases, with 15 bases spanning the gap. This CDR3 comprises 15 residues. Germline V gives CDR1 SEHNR, CDR2 FQNEAQ (reference sequence). The DNA of the CDR3 is TGTGCCAGCAGAATGGGGCTAGGGCTCACAGATACGCAGTATTTT. The encoded protein is CASRMGLGLTDTQYF.

This sequence joins TRBV21-1 and TRBJ1-5; no DNA check was done on the table's D call, TRBD1. TRBV21-1 is deemed a pseudogene. The CDR3 spans 16 residues. The CDR3 region is CASSKRAQGYQQPQHF. DNA of the CDR3: TGTGCCAGCAGCAAACGAGCCCAGGGATATCAGCAGCCCCAGCATTTT.

This CDR3 reads CASSLERQVGEQFF. In DNA form, the CDR3 reads TGTGCCAGCAGCTTAGAAAGACAGGTTGGAGAGCAGTTCTTC. This chain links TRBV11-2 with TRBJ2-1; possibly TRBD1 for D (6 bases). V lost 0 bases and J lost 10, with 13 bases in between. The germline CDR1 and CDR2 sequences are SGHAT and FQNNGV. This CDR3 contains 14 residues.

This chain uses TRBV29-1 with TRBJ1-2; D not resolved. Germline V gene sequence: CDR1 SQVTM, CDR2 ANQGSEA. The CDR3 runs 11 residues. Deletions cut 6 bases from V and 8 bases from J, with 13 bases between. The CDR3: CSVFGYSGYTF. Here the CDR3 DNA reads TGCAGCGTCTTCGGTTATTCCGGCTACACCTTC.

This chain links TRBV5-1 with TRBJ1-5; 7 bases are a match to TRBD1. The CDR3 is 17 residues long. J lost 1 base, V lost 3 bases, and 10 bases had no gene match. Per the germline V gene, CDR1 is SGHRS and CDR2 is YFSETQ. The DNA for the CDR3 is TGCGCCAGCAGCTGGGACACAGGGGAAGTGAGCAATCAGCCCCAGCATTTT. Amino acids: CASSWDTGEVSNQPQHF.

The CDR3 reads CASSPLVAAYYEQYF. The CDR3 DNA is TGTGCCAGCAGCCCGCTAGTCGCGGCCTACTACGAGCAGTACTTC. The rearrangement links TRBV7-2 to TRBJ2-7, with D unclear. V lost 5 bases to trimming and J lost 3 bases, with 17 bases between them. This CDR3 has 15 residues. CDR1 is SGHTA, CDR2 FQGNSA, per germline.

This sequence joins TRBV5-1 and TRBJ1-4; unclear D gene. This CDR3 is built from 15 residues. Trimming stripped 0 bases from V and 0 bases from J, with 6 bases between. Germline lookup yields CDR1 SGHRS and CDR2 YFSETQ. The DNA of the CDR3 is TGCGCCAGCAGCTTGGGCCAATCAACTAATGAAAAACTGTTTTTT. Translating it yields CASSLGQSTNEKLFF. Full variable domain (remainder filled in from reference TRBV5-1 and TRBJ1-4): KAGVTQTPRYLIKTRGQQVTLSCSPISGHRSVSWYQQTPGQGLQFLFEYFSETQRNKGNFPGRFSGRQFSNSRSEMNVSTLELGDSALYLCASSLGQSTNEKLFFGSGTQLSVL.

The V and J genes are TRBV14 and TRBJ2-2; weak D call: TRBD2 (6 bases). The CDR3 has 16 amino acids. Trimming left V 1 base short and J 4 bases short, with 13 bases between. Germline values: CDR1 SGHDN, CDR2 FVKESK. As DNA, the CDR3 is TGTGCCAGCAGCCAAGTGAGACTAGTGGGCACCGGGGAGCTGTTTTTT. Translating it yields CASSQVRLVGTGELFF.

The chain recombines TRBV2 with TRBJ2-1; 7 nucleotides match TRBD2. This CDR3 is built from 13 residues. V shed 7 bases, J shed 9 bases, and the junction held 9 bases outside the gene matches. Germline CDR1 reads SNHLY; CDR2 reads FYNNEI. The CDR3 sequence: CASMGRERGEQFF. In DNA form, the CDR3 reads TGTGCCAGCATGGGACGGGAGCGGGGTGAGCAGTTCTTC.

This clone has more than one count but fewer than ten. The genes are TRBV2 and TRBJ1-1, with 8 bases lining up with TRBD1. Germline CDR1 is SNHLY and CDR2 is FYNNEI. This CDR3 region has 14 residues. With V trimmed by 6 bases and J by 7 bases, 10 bases remained unmatched. The CDR3 DNA follows: TGTGCCAGCAGGGAAACTCAGGGGGCGGTTGAAGCTTTCTTT. Amino acid sequence: CASRETQGAVEAFF.